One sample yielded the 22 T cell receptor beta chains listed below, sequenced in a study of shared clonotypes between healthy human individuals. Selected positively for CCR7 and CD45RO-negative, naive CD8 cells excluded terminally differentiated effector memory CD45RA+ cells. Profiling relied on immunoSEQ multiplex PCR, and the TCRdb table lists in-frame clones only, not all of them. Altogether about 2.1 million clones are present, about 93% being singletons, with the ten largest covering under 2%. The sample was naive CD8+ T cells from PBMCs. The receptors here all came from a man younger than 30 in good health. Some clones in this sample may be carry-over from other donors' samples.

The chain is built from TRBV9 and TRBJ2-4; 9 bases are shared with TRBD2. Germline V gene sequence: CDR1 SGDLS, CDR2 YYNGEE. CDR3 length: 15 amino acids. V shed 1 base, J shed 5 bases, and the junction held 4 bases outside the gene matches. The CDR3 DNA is TGTGCCAGCAGCGTAACAGGACTAGCGCAAAACATTCAGTACTTC. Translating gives CASSVTGLAQNIQYF.

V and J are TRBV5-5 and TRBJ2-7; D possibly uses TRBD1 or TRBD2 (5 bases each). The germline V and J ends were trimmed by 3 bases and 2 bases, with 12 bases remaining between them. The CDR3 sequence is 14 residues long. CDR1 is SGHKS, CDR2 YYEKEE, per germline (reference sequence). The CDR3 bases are TGTGCCAGCAGCTCAGGGACCGTTACCTACGAGCAGTACTTC. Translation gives CASSSGTVTYEQYF.

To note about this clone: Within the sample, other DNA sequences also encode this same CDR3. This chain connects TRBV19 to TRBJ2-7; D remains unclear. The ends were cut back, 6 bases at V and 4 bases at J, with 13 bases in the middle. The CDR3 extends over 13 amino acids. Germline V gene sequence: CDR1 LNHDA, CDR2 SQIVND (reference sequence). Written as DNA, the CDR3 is TGTGCCAGTAGGGATTCGGGTTCTTACGAGCAGTACTTC. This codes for CASRDSGSYEQYF.

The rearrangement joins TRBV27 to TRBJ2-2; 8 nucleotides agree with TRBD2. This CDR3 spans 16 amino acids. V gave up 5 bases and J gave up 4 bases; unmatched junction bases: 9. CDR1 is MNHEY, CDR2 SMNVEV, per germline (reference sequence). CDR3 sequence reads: CASSPFGRAGTGELFF. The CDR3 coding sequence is TGTGCCAGCAGTCCCTTCGGGAGGGCTGGCACCGGGGAGCTGTTTTTT.

DNA for the CDR3: TGTGCCAGCAGCTTACTAGGTTCGAACACCGGGGAGCTGTTTTTT. It codes for CASSLLGSNTGELFF. This sequence joins TRBV7-3 and TRBJ2-2; no clear D gene. Germline-derived CDR1 and CDR2 are SGHTA and FQGTGA. The CDR3 is made up of 15 amino acids. V was trimmed by 2 bases and J by 0 bases, leaving 7 bases between them.

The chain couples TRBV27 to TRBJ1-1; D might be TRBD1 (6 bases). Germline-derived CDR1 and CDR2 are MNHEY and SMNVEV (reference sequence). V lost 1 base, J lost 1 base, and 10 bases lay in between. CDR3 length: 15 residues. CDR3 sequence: CASSLLQGPNTEAFF. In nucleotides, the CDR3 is TGTGCCAGCAGTTTATTACAGGGCCCGAACACTGAAGCTTTCTTT.

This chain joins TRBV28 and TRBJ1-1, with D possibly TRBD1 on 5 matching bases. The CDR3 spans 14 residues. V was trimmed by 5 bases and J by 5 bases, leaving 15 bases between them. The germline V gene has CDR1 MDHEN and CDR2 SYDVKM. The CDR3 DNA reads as TGTGCCAGCAGTGGGGGTGGGGAGGGTACTGAAGCTTTCTTT. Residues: CASSGGGEGTEAFF. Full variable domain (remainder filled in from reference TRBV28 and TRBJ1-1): DVKVTQSSRYLVKRTGEKVFLECVQDMDHENMFWYRQDPGLGLRLIYFSYDVKMKEKGDIPEGYSVSREKKERFSLILESASTNQTSMYLCASSGGGEGTEAFFGQGTRLTVV.

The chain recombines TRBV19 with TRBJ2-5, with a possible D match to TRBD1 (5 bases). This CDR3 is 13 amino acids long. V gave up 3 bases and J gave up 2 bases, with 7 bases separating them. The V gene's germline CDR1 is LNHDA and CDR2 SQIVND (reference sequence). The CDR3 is CASSIRVQETQYF. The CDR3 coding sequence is TGTGCCAGTAGTATCAGGGTTCAAGAGACCCAGTACTTC. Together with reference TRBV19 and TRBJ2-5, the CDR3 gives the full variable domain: DGGITQSPKYLFRKEGQNVTLSCEQNLNHDAMYWYRQDPGQGLRLIYYSQIVNDFQKGDIAEGYSVSREKKESFPLTVTSAQKNPTAFYLCASSIRVQETQYFGPGTRLLVL.

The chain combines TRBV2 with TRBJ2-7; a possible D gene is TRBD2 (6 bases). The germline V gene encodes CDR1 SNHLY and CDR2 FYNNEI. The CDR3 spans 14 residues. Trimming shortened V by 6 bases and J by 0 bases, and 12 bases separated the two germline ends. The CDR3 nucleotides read TGTGCCAGCAGCGCCGGGACTCACTCCTACGAGCAGTACTTC. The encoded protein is CASSAGTHSYEQYF. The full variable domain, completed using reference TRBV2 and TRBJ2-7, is EPEVTQTPSHQVTQMGQEVILRCVPISNHLYFYWYRQILGQKVEFLVSFYNNEISEKSEIFDDQFSVERPDGSNFTLKIRSTKLEDSAMYFCASSAGTHSYEQYFGPGTRLTVT.

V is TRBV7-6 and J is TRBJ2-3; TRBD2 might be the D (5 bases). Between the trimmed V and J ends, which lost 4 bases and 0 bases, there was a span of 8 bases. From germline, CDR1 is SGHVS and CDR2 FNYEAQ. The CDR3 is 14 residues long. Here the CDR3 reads CASSSLASTDTQYF. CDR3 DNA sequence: TGTGCCAGCAGCTCTCTAGCTAGCACAGATACGCAGTATTTT.

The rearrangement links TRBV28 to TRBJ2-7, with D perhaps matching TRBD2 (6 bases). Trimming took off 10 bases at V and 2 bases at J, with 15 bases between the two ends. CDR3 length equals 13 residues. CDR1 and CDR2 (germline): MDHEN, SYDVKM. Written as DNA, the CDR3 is TGTGCCACCCGGTGGCGGGGAGCCTACGAGCAGTACTTC. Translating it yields CATRWRGAYEQYF.

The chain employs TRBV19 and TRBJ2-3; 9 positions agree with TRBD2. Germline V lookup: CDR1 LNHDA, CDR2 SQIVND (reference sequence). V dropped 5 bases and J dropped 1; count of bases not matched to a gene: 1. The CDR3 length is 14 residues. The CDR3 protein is CASSWTSGTDTQYF. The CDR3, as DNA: TGTGCCAGTAGTTGGACTAGCGGCACAGATACGCAGTATTTT.

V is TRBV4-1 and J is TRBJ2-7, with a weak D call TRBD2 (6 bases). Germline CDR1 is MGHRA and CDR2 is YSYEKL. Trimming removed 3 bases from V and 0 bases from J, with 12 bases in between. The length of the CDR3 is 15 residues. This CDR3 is CASSHPGESSYEQYF. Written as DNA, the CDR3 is TGCGCCAGCAGCCATCCGGGGGAAAGCTCCTACGAGCAGTACTTC.

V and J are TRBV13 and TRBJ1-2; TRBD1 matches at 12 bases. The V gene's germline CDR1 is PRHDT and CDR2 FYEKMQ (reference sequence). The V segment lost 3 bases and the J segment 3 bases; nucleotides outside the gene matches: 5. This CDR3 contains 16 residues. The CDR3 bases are TGTGCCAGCAGCTTGGGGACAGGGGGCATGGACTATGGCTACACCTTC. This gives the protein CASSLGTGGMDYGYTF.

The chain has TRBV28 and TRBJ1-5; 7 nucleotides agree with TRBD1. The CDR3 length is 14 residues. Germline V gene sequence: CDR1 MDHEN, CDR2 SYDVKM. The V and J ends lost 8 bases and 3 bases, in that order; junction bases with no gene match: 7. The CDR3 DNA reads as TGTGCCAGCCGTGGGGACAGCTCCAATCAGCCCCAGCATTTT. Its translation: CASRGDSSNQPQHF.

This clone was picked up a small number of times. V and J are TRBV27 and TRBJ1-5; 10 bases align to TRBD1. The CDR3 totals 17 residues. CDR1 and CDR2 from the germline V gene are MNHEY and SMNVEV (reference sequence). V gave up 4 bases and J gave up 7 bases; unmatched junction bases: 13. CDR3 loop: CASSSRDRGTQRQPQHF. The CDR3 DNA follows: TGTGCCAGCAGTTCACGGGACAGGGGAACTCAGCGGCAGCCCCAGCATTTT.

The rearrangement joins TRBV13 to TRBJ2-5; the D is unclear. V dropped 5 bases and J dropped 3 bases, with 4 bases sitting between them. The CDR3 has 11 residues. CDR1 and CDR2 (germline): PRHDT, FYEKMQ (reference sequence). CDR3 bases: TGTGCCAGCAGCCTGAAAGAGACCCAGTACTTC. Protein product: CASSLKETQYF. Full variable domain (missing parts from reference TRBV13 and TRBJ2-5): AAGVIQSPRHLIKEKRETATLKCYPIPRHDTVYWYQQGPGQDPQFLISFYEKMQSDKGSIPDRFSAQQFSDYHSELNMSSLELGDSALYFCASSLKETQYFGPGTRLLVL.

The CDR3 sequence is CASSPNSLANEKLFF. The DNA of the CDR3 is TGTGCCAGCAGCCCAAACAGTCTTGCTAATGAAAAACTGTTTTTT. The chain links TRBV7-9 to TRBJ1-4; D gene unclear. This CDR3 spans 15 amino acids. Germline assignment: CDR1 SEHNR and CDR2 FQNEAQ (reference sequence). V was shortened by 5 bases and J by 3 bases, with 13 bases between the two germline ends.

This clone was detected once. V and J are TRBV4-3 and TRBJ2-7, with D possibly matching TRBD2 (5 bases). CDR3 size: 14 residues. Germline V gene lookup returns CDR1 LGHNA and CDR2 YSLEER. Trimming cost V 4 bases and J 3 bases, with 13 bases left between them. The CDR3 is CASSPSEDLYEQYF. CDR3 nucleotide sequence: TGCGCCAGCAGCCCTTCGGAGGATCTCTACGAGCAGTACTTC.

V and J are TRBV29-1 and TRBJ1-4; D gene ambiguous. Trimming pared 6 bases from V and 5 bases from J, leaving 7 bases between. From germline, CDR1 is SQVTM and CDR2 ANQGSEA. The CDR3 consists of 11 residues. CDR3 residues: CSVTENEKLFF. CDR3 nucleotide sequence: TGCAGCGTCACAGAGAATGAAAAACTGTTTTTT. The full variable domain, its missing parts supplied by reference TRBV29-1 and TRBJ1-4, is SAVISQKPSRDICQRGTSLTIQCQVDSQVTMMFWYRQQPGQSLTLIATANQGSEATYESGFVIDKFPISRPNLTFSTLTVSNMSPEDSSIYLCSVTENEKLFFGSGTQLSVL.

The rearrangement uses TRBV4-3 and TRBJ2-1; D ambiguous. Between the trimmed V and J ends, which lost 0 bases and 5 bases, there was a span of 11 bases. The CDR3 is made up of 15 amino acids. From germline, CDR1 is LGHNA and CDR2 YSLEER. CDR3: CASSQDRRNNNEQFF. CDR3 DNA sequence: TGCGCCAGCAGCCAAGATCGCAGGAATAACAATGAGCAGTTCTTC.

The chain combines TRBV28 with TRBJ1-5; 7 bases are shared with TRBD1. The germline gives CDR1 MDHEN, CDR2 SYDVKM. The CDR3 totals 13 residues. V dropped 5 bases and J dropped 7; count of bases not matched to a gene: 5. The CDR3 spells CASSPRTGQPQHF. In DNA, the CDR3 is TGTGCCAGCAGTCCCCGGACAGGCCAGCCCCAGCATTTT.